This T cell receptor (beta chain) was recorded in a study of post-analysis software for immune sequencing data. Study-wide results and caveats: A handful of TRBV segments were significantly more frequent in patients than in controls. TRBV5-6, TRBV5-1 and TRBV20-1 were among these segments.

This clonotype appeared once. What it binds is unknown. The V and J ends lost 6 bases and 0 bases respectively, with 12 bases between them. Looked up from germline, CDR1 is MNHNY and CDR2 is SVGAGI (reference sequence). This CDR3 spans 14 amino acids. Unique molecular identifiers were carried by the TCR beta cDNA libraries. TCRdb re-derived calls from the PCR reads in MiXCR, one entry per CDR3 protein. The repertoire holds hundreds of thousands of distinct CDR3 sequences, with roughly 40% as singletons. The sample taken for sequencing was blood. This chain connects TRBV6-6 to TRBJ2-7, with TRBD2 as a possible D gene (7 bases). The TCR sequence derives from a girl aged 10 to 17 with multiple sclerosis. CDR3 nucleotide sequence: TGTGCCAGCAGGAAGAGGGGGGGCTCCTACGAGCAGTACTTC. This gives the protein CASRKRGGSYEQYF.